This TCR beta chain was documented in a study of persistence of HIV-infected CD4 T cells. Looking at the study overall: Donors had been on suppressive ART for a median of around 8 years.

Findings and limits, study-wide: Degenerate expanded CDR3beta sequences were enriched among CMV- and Gag-responding cells.

Sequencing used immunoSEQ version 4 in survey mode. Method: immunoSEQ multiplex PCR; TCRdb's copy keeps in-frame clones and lacks some. The sample lists 36,000 or so clones; approximately 78% were seen once. Overlapping HIV-1 Gag 15-mer peptides at around 0.91 ug per peptide per mL were used. CD40L-negative CD69-negative CD45RO-high memory CD4+ T cells were sorted as populations depleted of antigen-responding cells. Donors were HIV-1-infected adults who began suppressive ART during chronic infection. PBMCs were depleted of CD8+ T cells before stimulation. On this clone: The target antigen is unknown.

This CDR3 has 12 amino acids. V lost 4 bases and J lost 8, with 8 bases in between. From germline, CDR1 is LGHNT and CDR2 FRNRAP. The source material was cultured CD4+ T cells from PBMCs, sampled from a patient who received antiretroviral therapy. The chain joins TRBV12-5 to TRBJ1-4; D remains ambiguous. The receptor was isolated from an adult with HIV. The donor label of this sample is uncertain. CDR3 in amino acids: CASGSRTEKLFF. In nucleotides, the CDR3 is TGTGCTAGTGGTTCAAGGACCGAAAAACTGTTTTTT.